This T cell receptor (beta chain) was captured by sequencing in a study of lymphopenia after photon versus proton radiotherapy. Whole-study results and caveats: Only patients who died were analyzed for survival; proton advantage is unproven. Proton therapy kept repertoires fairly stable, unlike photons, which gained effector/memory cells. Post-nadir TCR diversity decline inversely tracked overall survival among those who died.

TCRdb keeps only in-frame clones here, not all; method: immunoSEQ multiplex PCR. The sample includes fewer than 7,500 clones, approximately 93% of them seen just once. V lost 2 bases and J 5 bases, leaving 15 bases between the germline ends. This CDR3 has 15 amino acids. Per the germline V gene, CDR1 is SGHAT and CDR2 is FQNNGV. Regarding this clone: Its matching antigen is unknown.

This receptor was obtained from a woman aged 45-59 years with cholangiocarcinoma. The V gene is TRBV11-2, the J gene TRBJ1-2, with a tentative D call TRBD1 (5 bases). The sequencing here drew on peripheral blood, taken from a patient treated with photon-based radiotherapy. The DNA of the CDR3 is TGTGCCAGCAGCTTAATGCCAGGGTGGAATTATGGCTACACCTTC. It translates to CASSLMPGWNYGYTF.